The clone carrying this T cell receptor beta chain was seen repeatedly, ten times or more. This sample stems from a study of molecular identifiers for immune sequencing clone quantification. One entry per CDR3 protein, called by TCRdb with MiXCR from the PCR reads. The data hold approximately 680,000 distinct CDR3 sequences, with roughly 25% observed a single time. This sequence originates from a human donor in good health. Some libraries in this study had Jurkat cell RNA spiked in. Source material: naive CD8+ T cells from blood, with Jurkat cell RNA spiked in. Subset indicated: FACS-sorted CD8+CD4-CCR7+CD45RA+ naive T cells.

The CDR3 reads CASSFGDATDTQYF. CDR3 nucleotide sequence: TGTGCCAGCAGCTTTGGGGATGCGACAGATACGCAGTATTTT. This sequence joins TRBV11-2 and TRBJ2-3; no definite D call. Trimming pared 3 bases from V and 3 bases from J, leaving 10 bases between. CDR1 is SGHAT, CDR2 FQNNGV, per germline. The CDR3 has 14 residues.